This TCR beta chain derives from a study of identical twins (dated by TCRdb to 2016 to 2018). As for the study more broadly: TCR alpha and beta repertoires from monozygotic twins, unrelated adults of various ages and cord blood were deep-sequenced to test whether fetal clonotypes persist. To rule out contamination, the twin experiments were replicated at different times with different library preparation protocols.

Overall results and qualifications from the work: Out-of-frame TCR alpha sequences shared between twins showed an excess of low generation-probability sequences compared with coincidental sharing between unrelated individuals. Invariant T cells such as MAIT and iNKT could partly confound zero-insertion analyses, although diverse VJ usage argued against such confounding for most clonotypes. Out-of-frame TCR alpha sharing in monozygotic twins was systematically underestimated by recombination models, whereas sharing between unrelated individuals was in agreement with the recombination models. Because the same donors could not be followed over many years, the conclusions relied on cross-sectional statistical analysis. The excess sharing between twins in beta out-of-frame sequences was weaker because fewer shared sequences reduced the signal-to-noise ratio. Abundant cord blood beta clonotypes carried fewer insertions; young adult naive repertoires showed a weaker similar trend, while memory repertoires showed none.

About this clonotype: This clone's antigen is unknown. No base-level quality is on record; no much larger clone is a single base apart.

Only healthy Caucasian donors were included. The twin cohort comprised three pairs of female monozygotic twins, all aged roughly 18 to 29 years. Peripheral blood mononuclear cells were the source from which RNA for the TCR libraries was isolated. V is clipped by 1 base and J by 5 bases, and the sequence between their germline boundaries is 20 bases long. The germline V gene (reference sequence) gives CDR1 as LGHDT and CDR2 as YNNKEL. The CDR3 has 17 amino acids, counting the end cysteine and phenylalanine. Just CDR3 DNA is preserved here, 51 bases in frame from base 1. Libraries were prepared through 5' RACE. These reads were obtained on an Illumina HiSeq 2000. Template switching added a universal primer binding site, and the final cDNA carried a unique molecular identifier that allowed TCR cDNA molecules to be counted accurately. First-strand cDNA for TCR alpha and beta chains was synthesized from specific primers in the conserved constant-segment region. Each cDNA library was double barcoded, with a SMART-Mk sample barcode plus Illumina barcodes, to control for contamination. TruSeq adapter sequences and Illumina sample barcodes were added in two successive PCR steps. The TCR alpha and beta cDNA libraries were sequenced on the Illumina HiSeq platform using custom primers. The published analysis was carried out like this. Unique molecular identifiers were extracted from raw reads with MiGEC, and CDR3 positions were determined with MiXCR. For each individual, recombination models were inferred using an EM algorithm with the repgenHMM and IGoR tools. The analysis of shared clonotypes was done with the tcR package in R, with sharing normalized by the product of cloneset sizes. Out-of-frame nonproductive sequences were analyzed to study raw recombination free of thymic and clonal selection effects. Clones were called with MiXCR by TCRdb after fastp trimmed the public reads at Q25, and only in-frame beta chains were retained. Each entry merges the rows of one CDR3 protein and shows their most common DNA and genes. The V and J calls and clone size are TCRdb's, not the authors'. In all, the sample holds around 650,000 distinct CDR3 sequences, and roughly 7.2% of those were seen once. The ten largest account for less than 2% of the sample.

Another study also made use of these data, one on yellow fever vaccine responses in identical twins. Looking at the second paper: According to the authors, in identical twins the way T cells responded to vaccination appeared partly convergent and partly personalized. Focusing on identical twins, the study followed the T cell clones that responded to the vaccine, and did so with precision.

The clonotype originates from a woman aged 18-29 years in good health. Sequenced sample: PBMCs. The sequence joins TRBV3-1 to TRBJ2-5, and the D gene may be TRBD2, 6 bases matching. The CDR3 protein: CASSQGVAGRIRETQYF. The sequenced DNA: TGTGCCAGCAGCCAAGGGGTGGCGGGGCGGATAAGGGAGACCCAGTACTTC.